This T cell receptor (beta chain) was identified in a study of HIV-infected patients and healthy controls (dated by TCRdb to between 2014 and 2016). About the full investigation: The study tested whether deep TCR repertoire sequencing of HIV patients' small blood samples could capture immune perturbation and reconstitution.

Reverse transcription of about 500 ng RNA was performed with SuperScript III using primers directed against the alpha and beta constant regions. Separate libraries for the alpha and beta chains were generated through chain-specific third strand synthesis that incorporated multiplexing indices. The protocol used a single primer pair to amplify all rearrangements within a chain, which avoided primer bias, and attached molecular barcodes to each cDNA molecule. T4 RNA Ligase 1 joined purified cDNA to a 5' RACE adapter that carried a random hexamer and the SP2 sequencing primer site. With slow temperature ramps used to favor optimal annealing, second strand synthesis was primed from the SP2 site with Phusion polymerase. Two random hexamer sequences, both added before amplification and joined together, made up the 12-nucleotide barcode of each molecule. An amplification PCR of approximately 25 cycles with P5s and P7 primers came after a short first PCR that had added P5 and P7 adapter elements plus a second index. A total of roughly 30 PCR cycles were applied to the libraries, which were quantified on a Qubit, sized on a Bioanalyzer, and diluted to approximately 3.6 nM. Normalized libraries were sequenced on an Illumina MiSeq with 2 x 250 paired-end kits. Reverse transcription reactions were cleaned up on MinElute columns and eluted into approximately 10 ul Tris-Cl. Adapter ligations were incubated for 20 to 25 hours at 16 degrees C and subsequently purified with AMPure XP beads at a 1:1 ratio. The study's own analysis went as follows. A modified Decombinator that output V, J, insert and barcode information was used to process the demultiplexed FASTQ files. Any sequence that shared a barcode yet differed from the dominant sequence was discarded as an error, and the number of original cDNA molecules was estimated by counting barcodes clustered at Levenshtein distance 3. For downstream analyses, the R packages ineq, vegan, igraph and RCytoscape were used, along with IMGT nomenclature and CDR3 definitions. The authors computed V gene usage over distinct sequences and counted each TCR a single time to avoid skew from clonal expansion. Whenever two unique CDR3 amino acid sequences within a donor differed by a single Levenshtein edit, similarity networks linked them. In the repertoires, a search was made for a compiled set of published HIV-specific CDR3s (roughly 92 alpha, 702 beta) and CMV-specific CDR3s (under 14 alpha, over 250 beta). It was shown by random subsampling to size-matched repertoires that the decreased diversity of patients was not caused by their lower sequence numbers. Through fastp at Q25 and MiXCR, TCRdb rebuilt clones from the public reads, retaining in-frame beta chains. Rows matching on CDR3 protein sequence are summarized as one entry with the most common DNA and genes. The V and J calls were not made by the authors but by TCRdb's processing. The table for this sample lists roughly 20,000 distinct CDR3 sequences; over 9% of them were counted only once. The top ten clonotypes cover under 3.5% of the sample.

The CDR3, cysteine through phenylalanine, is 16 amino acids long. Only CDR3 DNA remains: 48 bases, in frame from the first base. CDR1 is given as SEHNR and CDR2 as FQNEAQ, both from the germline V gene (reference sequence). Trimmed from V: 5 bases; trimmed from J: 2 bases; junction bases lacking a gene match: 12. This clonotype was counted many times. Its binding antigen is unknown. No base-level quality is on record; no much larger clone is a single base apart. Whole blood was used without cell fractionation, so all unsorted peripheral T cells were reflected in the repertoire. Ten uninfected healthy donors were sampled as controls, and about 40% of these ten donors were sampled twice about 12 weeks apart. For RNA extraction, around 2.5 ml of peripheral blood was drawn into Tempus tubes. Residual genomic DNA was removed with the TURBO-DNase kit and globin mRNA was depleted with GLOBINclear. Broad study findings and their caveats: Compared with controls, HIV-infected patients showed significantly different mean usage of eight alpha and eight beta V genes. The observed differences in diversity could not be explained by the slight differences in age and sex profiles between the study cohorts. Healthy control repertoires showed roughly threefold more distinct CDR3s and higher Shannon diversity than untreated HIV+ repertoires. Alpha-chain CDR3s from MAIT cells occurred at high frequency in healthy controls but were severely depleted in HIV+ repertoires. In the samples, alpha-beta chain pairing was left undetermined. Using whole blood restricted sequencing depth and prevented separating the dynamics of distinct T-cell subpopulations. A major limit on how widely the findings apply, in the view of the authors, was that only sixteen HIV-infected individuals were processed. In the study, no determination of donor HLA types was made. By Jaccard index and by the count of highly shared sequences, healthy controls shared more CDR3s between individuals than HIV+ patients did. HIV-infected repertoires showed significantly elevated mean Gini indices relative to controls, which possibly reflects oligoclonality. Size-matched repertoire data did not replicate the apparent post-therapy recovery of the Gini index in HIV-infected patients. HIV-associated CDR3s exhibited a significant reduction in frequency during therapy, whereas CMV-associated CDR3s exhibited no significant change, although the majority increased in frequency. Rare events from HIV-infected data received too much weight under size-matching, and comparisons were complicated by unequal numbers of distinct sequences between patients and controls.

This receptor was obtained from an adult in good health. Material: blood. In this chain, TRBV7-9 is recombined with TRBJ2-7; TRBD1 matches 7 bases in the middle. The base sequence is TGTGCCAGCAGCCCGCCCACCCAGGGACAGCCCTACGAGCAGTACTTC. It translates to CASSPPTQGQPYEQYF. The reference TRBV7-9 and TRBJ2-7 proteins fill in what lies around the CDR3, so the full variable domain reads DTGVSQNPRHKITKRGQNVTFRCDPISEHNRLYWYRQTLGQGPEFLTYFQNEAQLEKSRLLSDRFSAERPKGSFSTLEIQRTEQGDSAMYLCASSPPTQGQPYEQYFGPGTRLTVT.